A few counts support the clone carrying this T cell receptor beta chain. The antigen is not known. This sample was included in a study of CD8+ T cells in alopecia areata. RNA extraction was followed by reverse transcription into cDNA, which acted as the sequencing template. Profiled with immunoSEQ multiplex PCR; TCRdb holds only in-frame clones, not every one. This table has about 140,000 clones, around 62% appearing once. Sorting from PBMCs produced CD4+ and CD8+ T cells. Study conclusions and caveats: Scalp lesions, especially in alopecia totalis/universalis, had higher clonality than normal scalp.

Unmatched junction bases numbered 9, after V lost 6 bases and J lost 4 bases. The CDR3 consists of 14 residues. CDR1 and CDR2 from the germline V gene are MNHEY and SMNVEV (reference sequence). The source is a human donor in good health. The chain employs TRBV27 and TRBJ2-7; 7 bases fit TRBD1. What was sequenced was CD8+ T cells sorted from blood. This CDR3 is CASSIGTAIYEQYF. The DNA of the CDR3 is TGTGCCAGCAGCATTGGGACAGCGATTTACGAGCAGTACTTC.